This T cell receptor (beta chain) was captured in a study of blood T cells in healthy people across ages. Combining a sample-barcoded 5' primer with a J-beta primer mix, a second PCR ran for roughly 6 to 12 cycles. TCRdb reprocessed the 5' RACE reads via MiXCR and lists one record per CDR3 protein. This table has 540,000 or so distinct CDR3 sequences, about 45% appearing once. This receptor was taken from an elderly man in good health. Sequencing was carried out using blood.

The CDR3 is CASSAGGHSLSYEQYF. CDR3 bases: TGCGCCAGCAGCGCGGGGGGACACTCCCTATCCTACGAGCAGTACTTC. The genes are TRBV5-1 and TRBJ2-7; 8 positions match TRBD2. V shed 4 bases and J 1 base; nucleotides not matched to a gene: 10. This CDR3 spans 16 amino acids. Germline V gene lookup returns CDR1 SGHRS and CDR2 YFSETQ.